This TCR beta chain stems from a study of PD-1 blockade in classical Hodgkin lymphoma. Produced via immunoSEQ multiplex PCR; TCRdb's table is partial and in-frame only. The sample contains over 15,000 clones, about 90% of which appear only once. The CDR3 spans 13 residues. The V end was cut by 3 bases, the J end by 6 bases, with 12 bases between. The time point denotes: newly diagnosed, previously untreated cHL patient sample. Investigators isolated CD4+ T cells from thawed PBMCs through magnetic negative selection. The rearrangement uses TRBV23-1 and TRBJ2-7, with D perhaps matching TRBD2 (5 bases). TRBV23-1 is classed as an ORF, of uncertain function. The sequencing sample was made of CD4+ T cells from blood. This sequence originates from a human donor with classical Hodgkin lymphoma. DNA for the CDR3: TGCGCCAGCAGTCACCCGGGGTCGGCCGAGCAGTACTTC. Amino acid sequence: CASSHPGSAEQYF.